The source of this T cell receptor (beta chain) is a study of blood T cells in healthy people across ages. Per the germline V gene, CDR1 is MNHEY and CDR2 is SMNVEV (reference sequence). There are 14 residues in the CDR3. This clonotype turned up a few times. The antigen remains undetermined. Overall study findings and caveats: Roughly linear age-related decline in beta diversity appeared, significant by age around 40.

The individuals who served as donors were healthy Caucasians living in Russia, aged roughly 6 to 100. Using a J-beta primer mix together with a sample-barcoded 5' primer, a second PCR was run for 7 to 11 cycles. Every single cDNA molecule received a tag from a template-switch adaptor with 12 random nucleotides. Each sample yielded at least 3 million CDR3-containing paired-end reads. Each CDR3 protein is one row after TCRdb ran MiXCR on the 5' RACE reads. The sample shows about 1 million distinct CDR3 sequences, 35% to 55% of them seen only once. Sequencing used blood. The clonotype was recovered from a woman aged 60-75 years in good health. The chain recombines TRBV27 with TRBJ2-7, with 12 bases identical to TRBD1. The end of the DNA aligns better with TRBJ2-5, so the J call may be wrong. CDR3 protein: CASSRDRGQGTQYF. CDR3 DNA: TGTGCCAGCAGCCGGGACAGGGGGCAGGGGACCCAGTACTTC.